The next 5 T cell receptor beta chains were all read from a single sample in a study of T cell changes during pregnancy in multiple sclerosis. Repertoires were generated with immunoSEQ multiplex PCR, while TCRdb's copy carries only in-frame clones and drops some. The sample holds tens of thousands of clones, around 91% seen once. Here the sequenced sample was peripheral blood, taken after pregnancy. The receptors here all came from a female donor with multiple sclerosis, enrolled in a pregnancy study.

The rearrangement links TRBV30 to TRBJ2-5, with 8 bases aligning to TRBD1. CDR3 length equals 13 residues. V was pared by 2 bases and J by 9 bases, with 8 bases of the junction left unmatched. Germline V gene lookup returns CDR1 GTSNPN and CDR2 SVGIG (reference sequence). The DNA for the CDR3 is TGTGCCTGGAGTATACAGGGGGATTTGTCCCAGTACTTC. This encodes CAWSIQGDLSQYF.

V gene TRBV25-1 combines with J gene TRBJ1-6; D might be TRBD1 (6 bases). Germline-derived CDR1 and CDR2 are MGHDK and SYGVNS. This CDR3 contains 15 residues. The germline V and J ends were trimmed by 8 bases and 0 bases, with 11 bases remaining between them. The CDR3 is CASSRTDSYNSPLHF. In DNA form, the CDR3 reads TGTGCCAGCTCTCGGACAGACTCCTATAATTCACCCCTCCACTTT.

The chain links TRBV5-1 to TRBJ2-5; D may be TRBD2 (6 bases). V was shortened by 2 bases and J by 5 bases, with 13 bases between the two germline ends. CDR1 is SGHRS, CDR2 YFSETQ, per germline. This CDR3 region has 14 residues. The CDR3 nucleotides are TGCGCCAGCAGCTTCGGGGGAGTGGAGGAGACCCAGTACTTC. This gives the protein CASSFGGVEETQYF. Using reference TRBV5-1 and TRBJ2-5 for the parts outside the CDR3, the full variable domain is KAGVTQTPRYLIKTRGQQVTLSCSPISGHRSVSWYQQTPGQGLQFLFEYFSETQRNKGNFPGRFSGRQFSNSRSEMNVSTLELGDSALYLCASSFGGVEETQYFGPGTRLLVL.

This chain uses TRBV30 with TRBJ1-6; 8 bases agree with TRBD1. Looked up from germline, CDR1 is GTSNPN and CDR2 is SVGIG (reference sequence). After removal of 3 bases from V and 7 bases from J, the junction contained 5 bases not matched to a gene. This CDR3 has 14 residues. The CDR3 bases are TGTGCCTGGAGCCGGACAGGGCAGAATTCACCCCTCCACTTT. Encoded protein: CAWSRTGQNSPLHF.

Written as DNA, the CDR3 is TGTGCCAGCATCATGAACACTGAAGCTTTCTTT. Translating it yields CASIMNTEAFF. This chain uses TRBV28 with TRBJ1-1; D ambiguous. V was cut by 7 bases and J by 0 bases, with 3 bases left in between. The CDR3 sequence is 11 residues long. The V gene's germline CDR1 is MDHEN and CDR2 SYDVKM.